This record covers a single TCR beta chain. What it binds is not known. Every subset's genomic DNA went evenly onto several immunoSEQ plates. The protocol was immunoSEQ multiplex PCR, while the TCRdb copy is restricted to in-frame clones and leaves out a portion. Among almost 700,000 clones listed, just over 90% were seen once. Naive CD8 populations comprised CD45RO-negative cells positively selected for CCR7, excluding terminally differentiated effector memory CD45RA+ cells. The sample is drawn from a study of shared clonotypes between healthy human individuals. Across the study: The study used three CD4 naive, three CD4 memory, two CD8 naive and one CD8 memory plate per donor.

Study conclusions and caveats: Blood was the sole source, and tissue repertoires probably differ. Relative to their counterparts shared across all four donors, non-shared clonotypes exhibited diminished generation probabilities.

V lost 2 bases to trimming and J lost 5 bases; unmatched junction nucleotides: 7. The CDR3 runs to 15 residues. The germline V gene encodes CDR1 WNHNN and CDR2 SYGVQD (reference sequence). Sequencing input: naive CD8+ T cells sorted from blood. The TCR comes from a man aged 30-40 years in good health. The J gene is TRBJ2-5, the V gene TRBV10-1; 8 nucleotides line up with TRBD2. CDR3 region: CASSERGSGEETQYF. The DNA of the CDR3 is TGCGCCAGCAGTGAGCGCGGTAGCGGGGAGGAGACCCAGTACTTC.